One and the same sample provided the 2 T cell receptor beta chains below, sequenced in a study of T cell responses to AZD1222 COVID-19 vaccine. Sequencing used immunoSEQ multiplex PCR; TCRdb keeps in-frame clones, though not all of them. The sample records about 110,000 clones, 91% being singletons. The input for sequencing was peripheral blood, taken on day 0 of AZD1222 vaccination. The receptors were gathered from an adult in good health.

By proportion, this clone is medium-sized. The V and J genes are TRBV6-4 and TRBJ1-2, with no clear D. V was trimmed by 6 bases and J by 6 bases, leaving 23 bases between them. Germline V gives CDR1 MRHNA, CDR2 SNTAGT. This CDR3 comprises 16 residues. For the CDR3, the DNA is TGTGCCAGCAGCGACGAACCTACGGCGTCCATCGATGGCTACACCTTC. Encoded protein: CASSDEPTASIDGYTF.

The chain employs TRBV6-6 and TRBJ1-2; D is possibly TRBD1 (5 bases). V was cut by 0 bases and J by 8 bases, with 13 bases left in between. Germline values: CDR1 MNHNY, CDR2 SVGAGI (reference sequence). This CDR3 contains 14 residues. This CDR3 reads CASSYSGETGGYTF. CDR3 DNA: TGTGCCAGCAGTTACTCGGGGGAAACGGGGGGCTACACCTTC.